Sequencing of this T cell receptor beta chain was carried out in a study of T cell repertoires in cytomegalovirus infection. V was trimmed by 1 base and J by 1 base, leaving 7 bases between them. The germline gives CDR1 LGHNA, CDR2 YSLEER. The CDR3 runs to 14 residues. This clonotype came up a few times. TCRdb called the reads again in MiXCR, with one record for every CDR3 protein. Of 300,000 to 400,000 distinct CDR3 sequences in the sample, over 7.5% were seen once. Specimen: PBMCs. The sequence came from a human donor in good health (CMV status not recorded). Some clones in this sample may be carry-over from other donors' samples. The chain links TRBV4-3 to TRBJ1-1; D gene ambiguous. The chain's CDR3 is CASSQGGGNTEAFF. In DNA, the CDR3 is TGCGCCAGCAGCCAAGGAGGCGGGAACACTGAAGCTTTCTTT.